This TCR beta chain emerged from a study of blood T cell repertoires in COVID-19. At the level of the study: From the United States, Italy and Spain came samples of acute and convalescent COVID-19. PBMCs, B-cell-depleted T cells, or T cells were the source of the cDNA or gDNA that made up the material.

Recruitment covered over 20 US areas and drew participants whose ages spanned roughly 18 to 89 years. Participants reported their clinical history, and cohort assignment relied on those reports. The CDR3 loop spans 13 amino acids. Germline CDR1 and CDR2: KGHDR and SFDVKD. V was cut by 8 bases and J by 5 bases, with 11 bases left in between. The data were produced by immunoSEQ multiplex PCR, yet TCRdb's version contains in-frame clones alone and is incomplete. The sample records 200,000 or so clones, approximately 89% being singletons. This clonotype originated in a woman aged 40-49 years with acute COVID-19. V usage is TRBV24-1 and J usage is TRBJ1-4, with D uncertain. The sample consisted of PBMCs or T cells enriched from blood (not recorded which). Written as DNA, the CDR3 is TGTGCCACCACGGGAGATTTCAATGAAAAACTGTTTTTT. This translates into CATTGDFNEKLFF.